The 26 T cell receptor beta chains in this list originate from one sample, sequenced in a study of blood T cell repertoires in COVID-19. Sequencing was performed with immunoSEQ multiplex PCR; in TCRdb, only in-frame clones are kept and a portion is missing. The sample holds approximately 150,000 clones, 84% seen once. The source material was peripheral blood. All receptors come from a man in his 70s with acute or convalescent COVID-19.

The CDR3 nucleotides are TGTGCCAGCAGTTACTCGGCCAGGGATCGGGAGCAGTTCTTC. This encodes CASSYSARDREQFF. The chain carries TRBV6-5 and TRBJ2-1, with D perhaps TRBD1 (5 bases). Germline-derived CDR1 and CDR2 are MNHEY and SVGAGI. The CDR3 is made up of 14 amino acids. V lost 0 bases and J lost 10, with 13 bases in between.

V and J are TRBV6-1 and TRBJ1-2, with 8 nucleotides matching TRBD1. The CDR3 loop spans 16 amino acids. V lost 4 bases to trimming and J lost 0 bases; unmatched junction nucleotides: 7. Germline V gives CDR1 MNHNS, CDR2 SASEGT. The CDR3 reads CASSAFRQGPNYGYTF. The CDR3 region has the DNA TGTGCCAGCAGTGCCTTTAGACAGGGGCCTAACTATGGCTACACCTTC.

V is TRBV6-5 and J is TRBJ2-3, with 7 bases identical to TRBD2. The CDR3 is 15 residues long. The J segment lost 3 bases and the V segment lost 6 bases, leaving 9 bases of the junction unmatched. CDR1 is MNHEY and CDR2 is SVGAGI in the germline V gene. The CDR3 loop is CASSRRGGETDTQYF. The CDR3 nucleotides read TGTGCCAGCAGCCGCCGTGGGGGGGAGACAGATACGCAGTATTTT.

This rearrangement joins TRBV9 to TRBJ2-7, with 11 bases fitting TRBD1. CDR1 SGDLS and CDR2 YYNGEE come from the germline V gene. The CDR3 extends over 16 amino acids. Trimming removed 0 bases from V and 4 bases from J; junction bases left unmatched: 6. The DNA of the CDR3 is TGTGCCAGCAGCGTAGGGCTGGGACAGGGGGTTTACGAGCAGTACTTC. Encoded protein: CASSVGLGQGVYEQYF.

This CDR3 reads CASRTGLASYEQYF. The CDR3 DNA reads as TGTGCCAGCAGAACGGGACTAGCGAGCTACGAGCAGTACTTC. The chain employs TRBV6-5 and TRBJ2-7; 10 nucleotides match TRBD2. In germline, CDR1 is MNHEY, CDR2 SVGAGI. V gave up 6 bases and J gave up 3 bases; unmatched junction bases: 5. The CDR3 extends over 14 amino acids.

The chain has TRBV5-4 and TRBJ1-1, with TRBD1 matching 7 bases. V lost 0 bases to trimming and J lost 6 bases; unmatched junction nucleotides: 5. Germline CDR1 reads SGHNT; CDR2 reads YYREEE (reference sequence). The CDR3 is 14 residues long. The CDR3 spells CASSLDRGGAEAFF. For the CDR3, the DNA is TGTGCCAGCAGCTTGGACAGGGGAGGCGCTGAAGCTTTCTTT. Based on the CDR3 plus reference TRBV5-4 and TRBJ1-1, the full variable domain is ETGVTQSPTHLIKTRGQQVTLRCSSQSGHNTVSWYQQALGQGPQFIFQYYREEENGRGNFPPRFSGLQFPNYSSELNVNALELDDSALYLCASSLDRGGAEAFFGQGTRLTVV.

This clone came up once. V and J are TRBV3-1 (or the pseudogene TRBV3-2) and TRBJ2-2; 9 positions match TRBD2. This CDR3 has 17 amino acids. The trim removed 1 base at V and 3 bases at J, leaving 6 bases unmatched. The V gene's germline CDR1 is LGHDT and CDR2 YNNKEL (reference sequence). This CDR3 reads CASSQAAGTSHTGELFF. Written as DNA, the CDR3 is TGTGCCAGCAGCCAAGCCGCCGGGACTAGCCACACCGGGGAGCTGTTTTTT.

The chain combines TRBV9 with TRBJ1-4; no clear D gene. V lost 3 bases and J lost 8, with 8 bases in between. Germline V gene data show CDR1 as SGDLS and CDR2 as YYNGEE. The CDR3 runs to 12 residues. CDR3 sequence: CASSASEEKLFF. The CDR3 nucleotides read TGTGCCAGCAGCGCCAGCGAGGAAAAACTGTTTTTT.

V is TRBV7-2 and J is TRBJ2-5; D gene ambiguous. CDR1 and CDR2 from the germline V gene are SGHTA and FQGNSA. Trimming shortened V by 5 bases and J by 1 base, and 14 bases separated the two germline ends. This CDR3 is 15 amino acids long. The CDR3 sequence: CASSPTSLPQETQYF. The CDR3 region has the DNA TGTGCCAGCAGCCCCACGAGTCTACCCCAAGAGACCCAGTACTTC.

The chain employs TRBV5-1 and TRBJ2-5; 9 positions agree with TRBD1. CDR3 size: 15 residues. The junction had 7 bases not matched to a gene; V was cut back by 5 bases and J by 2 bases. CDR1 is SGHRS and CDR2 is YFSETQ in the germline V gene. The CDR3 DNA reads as TGCGCCAGCAGTTCCGGGACAGGGTATCAAGAGACCCAGTACTTC. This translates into CASSSGTGYQETQYF.

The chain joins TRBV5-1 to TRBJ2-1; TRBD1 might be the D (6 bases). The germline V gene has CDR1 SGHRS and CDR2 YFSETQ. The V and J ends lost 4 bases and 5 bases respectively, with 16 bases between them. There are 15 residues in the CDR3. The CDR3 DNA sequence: TGCGCCAGCAGCCGTTGGCCCAGGGGCGACAATGAGCAGTTCTTC. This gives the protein CASSRWPRGDNEQFF.

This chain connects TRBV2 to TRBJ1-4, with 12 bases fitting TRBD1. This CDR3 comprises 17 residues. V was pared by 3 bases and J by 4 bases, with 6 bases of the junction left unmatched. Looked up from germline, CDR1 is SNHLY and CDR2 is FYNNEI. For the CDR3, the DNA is TGTGCCAGCAGTGACGGGACAGGGGGCTTTGTTAATGAAAAACTGTTTTTT. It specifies CASSDGTGGFVNEKLFF.

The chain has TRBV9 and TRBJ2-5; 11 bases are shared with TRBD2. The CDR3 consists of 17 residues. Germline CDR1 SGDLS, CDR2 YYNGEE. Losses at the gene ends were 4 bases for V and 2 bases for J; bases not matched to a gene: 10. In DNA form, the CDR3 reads TGTGCCAGCAGCATCAGGGGCCCTAGCGGGGGGCAAGAGACCCAGTACTTC. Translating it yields CASSIRGPSGGQETQYF.

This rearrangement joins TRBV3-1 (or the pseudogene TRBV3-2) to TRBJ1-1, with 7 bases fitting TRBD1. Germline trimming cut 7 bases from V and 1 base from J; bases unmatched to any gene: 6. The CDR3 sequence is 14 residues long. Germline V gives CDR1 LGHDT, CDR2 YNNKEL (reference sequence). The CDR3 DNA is TGTGCCAGCACGCTGGGGACAGAGAACACTGAAGCTTTCTTT. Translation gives CASTLGTENTEAFF.

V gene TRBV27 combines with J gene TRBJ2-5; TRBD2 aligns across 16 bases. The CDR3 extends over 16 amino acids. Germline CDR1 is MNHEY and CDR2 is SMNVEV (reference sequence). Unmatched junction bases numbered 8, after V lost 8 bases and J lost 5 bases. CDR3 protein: CASYSGTSGRAETQYF. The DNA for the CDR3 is TGTGCCAGCTATTCCGGGACTAGCGGGAGGGCCGAGACCCAGTACTTC.

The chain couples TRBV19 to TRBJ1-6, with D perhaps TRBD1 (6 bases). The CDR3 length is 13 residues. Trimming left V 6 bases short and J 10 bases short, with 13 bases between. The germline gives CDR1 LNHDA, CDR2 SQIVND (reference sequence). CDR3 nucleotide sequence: TGTGCCAGTAGGATAAAACAGGGATCACCCCTCCACTTT. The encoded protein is CASRIKQGSPLHF.

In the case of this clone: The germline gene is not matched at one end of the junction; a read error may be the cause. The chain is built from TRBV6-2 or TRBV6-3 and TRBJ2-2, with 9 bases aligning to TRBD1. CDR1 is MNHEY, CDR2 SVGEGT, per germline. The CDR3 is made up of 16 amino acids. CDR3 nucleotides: TGTGCCAGCAGTTTATCCGGGACAGGGAGGACCGAGGAGCTGTTTTTT. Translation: CASSLSGTGRTEELFF.

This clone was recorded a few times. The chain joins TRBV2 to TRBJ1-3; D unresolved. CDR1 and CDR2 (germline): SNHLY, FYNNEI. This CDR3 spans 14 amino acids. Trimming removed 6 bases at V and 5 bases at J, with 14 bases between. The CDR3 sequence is CASRESYLRNTIYF. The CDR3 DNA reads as TGTGCCAGCAGGGAGAGCTACCTCAGAAACACCATATATTTT.

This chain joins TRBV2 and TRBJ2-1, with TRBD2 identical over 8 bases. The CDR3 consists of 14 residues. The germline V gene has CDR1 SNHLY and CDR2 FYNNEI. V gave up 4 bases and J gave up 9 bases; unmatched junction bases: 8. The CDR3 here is CASSAGRAVGEQFF. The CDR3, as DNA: TGTGCCAGCAGTGCCGGGAGGGCCGTGGGTGAGCAGTTCTTC. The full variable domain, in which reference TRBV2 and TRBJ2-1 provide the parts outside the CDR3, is EPEVTQTPSHQVTQMGQEVILRCVPISNHLYFYWYRQILGQKVEFLVSFYNNEISEKSEIFDDQFSVERPDGSNFTLKIRSTKLEDSAMYFCASSAGRAVGEQFFGPGTRLTVL.

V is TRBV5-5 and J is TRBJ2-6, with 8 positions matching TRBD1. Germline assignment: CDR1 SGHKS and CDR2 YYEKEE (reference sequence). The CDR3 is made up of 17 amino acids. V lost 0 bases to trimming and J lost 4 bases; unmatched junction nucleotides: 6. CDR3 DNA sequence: TGTGCCAGCAGCTTGGCACAGGGGGTGAACGGGGCCAACGTCCTGACTTTC. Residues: CASSLAQGVNGANVLTF. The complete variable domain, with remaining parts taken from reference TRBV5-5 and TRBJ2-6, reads DAGVTQSPTHLIKTRGQQVTLRCSPISGHKSVSWYQQVLGQGPQFIFQYYEKEERGRGNFPDRFSARQFPNYSSELNVNALLLGDSALYLCASSLAQGVNGANVLTFGAGSRLTVL.

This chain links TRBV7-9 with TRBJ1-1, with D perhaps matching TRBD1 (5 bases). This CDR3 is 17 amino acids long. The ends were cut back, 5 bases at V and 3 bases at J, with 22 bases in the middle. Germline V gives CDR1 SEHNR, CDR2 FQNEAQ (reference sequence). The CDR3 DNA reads TGTGCCAGCAGCGGCCGACAGTCTCCTCGTAGGGACACTGAAGCTTTCTTT. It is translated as CASSGRQSPRRDTEAFF.

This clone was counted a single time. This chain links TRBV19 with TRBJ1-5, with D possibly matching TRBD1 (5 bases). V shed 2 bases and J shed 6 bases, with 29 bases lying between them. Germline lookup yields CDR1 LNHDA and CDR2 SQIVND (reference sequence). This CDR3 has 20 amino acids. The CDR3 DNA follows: TGTGCCAGTAGTATAAGACACACCCTTGCGGGAAGGGGAAGTCCTCAGCCCCAGCATTTT. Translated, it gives CASSIRHTLAGRGSPQPQHF.

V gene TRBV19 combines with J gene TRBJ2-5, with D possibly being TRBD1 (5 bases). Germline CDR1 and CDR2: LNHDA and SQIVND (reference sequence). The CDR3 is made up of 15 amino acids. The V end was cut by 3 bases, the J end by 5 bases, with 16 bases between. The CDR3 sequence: CASSMGQGDRETQYF. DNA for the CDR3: TGTGCCAGTAGTATGGGGCAGGGTGATCGGGAGACCCAGTACTTC.

The CDR3 loop is CASSGTGTGLNEKLFF. CDR3 nucleotide sequence: TGTGCCAGCAGCGGGACCGGGACAGGACTTAATGAAAAACTGTTTTTT. V usage is TRBV13 and J usage is TRBJ1-4; TRBD1 matches at 8 bases. V was pared by 5 bases and J by 4 bases, with 9 bases of the junction left unmatched. Germline lookup yields CDR1 PRHDT and CDR2 FYEKMQ (reference sequence). This CDR3 comprises 16 residues.

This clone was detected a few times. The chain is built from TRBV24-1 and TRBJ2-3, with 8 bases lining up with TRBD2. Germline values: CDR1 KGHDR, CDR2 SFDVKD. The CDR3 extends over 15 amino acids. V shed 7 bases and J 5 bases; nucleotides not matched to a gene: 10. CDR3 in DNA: TGTGCCACCAGGCCACGGGGAGCGGGAGAAGATACGCAGTATTTT. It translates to CATRPRGAGEDTQYF.

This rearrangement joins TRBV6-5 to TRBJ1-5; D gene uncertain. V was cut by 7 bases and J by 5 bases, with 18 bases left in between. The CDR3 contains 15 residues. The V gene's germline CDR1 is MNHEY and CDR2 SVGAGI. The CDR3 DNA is TGTGCCAGCACTCCCCTCCTTCTAACGGATCAGCCCCAGCATTTT. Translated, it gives CASTPLLLTDQPQHF.